This TCR beta chain was sequenced during a study of CD8 T cells in Susac syndrome (dated by TCRdb to 2018 to 2020). Context from the whole study: Among the sequenced Susac syndrome patients, roughly six had clinically active disease and eight were in clinical remission. The study used repertoire sequencing to test whether antigen drove CD8+ T cell activation and differentiation in Susac syndrome. At the time of blood withdrawal, Susac syndrome patients were either therapy-naive, taking corticosteroids (with some also receiving IVIg), or on IVIg alone.

Based on the germline V gene, the CDR1 and CDR2 sequences are SGDLS and YYNGEE. V is shortened by 3 bases, J by 5 bases, and the region joining them spans 12 bases. Including the terminal cysteine and phenylalanine, the CDR3 comprises 14 residues. Here the CDR3 DNA is all that survives: 42 bases in frame from base 1. Overall study outcomes, separate from this receptor: The number of individuals in the TCR sequencing and HLA analysis was acknowledged as relatively small. No clonal expansion was detected in the CD4+ T cell repertoire of Susac syndrome patients.

High-throughput TCR beta sequencing profiled peripheral blood CD8+ and CD4+ T cells from healthy donors, Susac syndrome patients and multiple sclerosis patients. Recently defined diagnostic criteria for definite or probable disease were met by the Susac syndrome patients. Bulk CD8+ and CD4+ T cells were purified magnetically by negative isolation, whereas CD8+ TEMRA cells were enriched by FACS. Blood was drawn into EDTA tubes, processed within 24 hours, and PBMCs were isolated by density gradient centrifugation. PBMCs intended for TCR sequencing were cryopreserved in liquid nitrogen and thawed later in a water bath at 37 degrees C. The sorted or isolated CD4+, CD8+ and CD8+ TEMRA cells had a purity of 90% or higher. RNA was extracted using the RNeasy kit, and roughly 0.45 to 1 ug of the RNA was reverse transcribed with random hexamers. The immunoSEQ multiplex PCR assay, which covers 54 Vbeta and 13 Jbeta segments, was used to amplify TCR beta CDR3 regions. PCR amplification bias was corrected using a synthetic template baseline for primer optimization and computational correction. For the original study's pipeline: Reads were annotated to V, D and J genes per IMGT and analyzed with immunoSEQ Analyzer, keeping only productive sequences. To calculate clonality, Shannon entropy was normalized by log2 of the number of productive unique sequences and then subtracted from one. For each patient and control, public and private clones were evaluated among the 100 most prevalent clones. Susac-specific clones were defined as absent from healthy and MS cohorts, 1052 published viral clones and other ImmuneACCESS disease sequences. TCRdb handled the public reads itself, with Q25 trimming in fastp and clone calling in MiXCR, and kept productive beta chains. Rows are combined by CDR3 protein, so each entry shows the most common genes and DNA. What appears here as the V and J calls and clone size reflects TCRdb's work, not the paper's. The sample contains roughly 200,000 distinct CDR3 sequences, roughly 91% of them found a single time. 0.087% of the sample rests with the top ten.

Note on this clonotype: Its antigen specificity is not known. Nothing much larger sits one base from this clone, and base qualities are not available.

The sequence links TRBV9 to TRBJ2-1; the D gene cannot be named for sure. What was sequenced was CD4+ T cells from PBMCs. This sequence originates from a human donor with Susac syndrome. The CDR3 protein is CASSAHRTDNEQFF. In nucleotide form, the sequence is TGTGCCAGCAGCGCCCACCGTACGGACAATGAGCAGTTCTTC.